The 13 T cell receptor beta chains listed next were all sequenced from one sample in a study of T cell responses to AZD1222 COVID-19 vaccine. Clones were sequenced by immunoSEQ multiplex PCR, and TCRdb holds only the in-frame ones, with some missing. This repertoire shows 150,000 to 200,000 clones, just over 85% found once; its top ten account for 0.49%. The sequencing here drew on peripheral blood, taken on day 0 of AZD1222 vaccination. These receptors were collected from an adult in good health.

The genes are TRBV5-1 and TRBJ2-2; 8 positions agree with TRBD1. This CDR3 contains 13 residues. The J segment lost 5 bases and the V segment lost 4 bases, leaving 1 base of the junction unmatched. The germline gives CDR1 SGHRS, CDR2 YFSETQ. CDR3 residues: CASSTGGTGELFF. As DNA, the CDR3 is TGCGCCAGCAGCACAGGGGGAACCGGGGAGCTGTTTTTT.

The chain links TRBV2 to TRBJ1-6; 8 positions agree with TRBD1. Germline V CDR1 and CDR2: SNHLY, FYNNEI. The CDR3 loop spans 14 amino acids. V trimming: 5 bases; J trimming: 7 bases; junction bases outside the gene matches: 4. This chain's CDR3 is CASSRQGNNSPLHF. The CDR3 nucleotides read TGTGCCAGCAGTCGACAGGGGAACAATTCACCCCTCCACTTT.

The V call is TRBV2, the J call TRBJ2-7, with D tentatively TRBD1 or TRBD2 (5 bases each). V was trimmed by 6 bases and J by 0 bases, leaving 9 bases between them. Germline CDR1 is SNHLY and CDR2 is FYNNEI. The CDR3 is 13 amino acids. The CDR3 DNA reads as TGTGCCAGCAGGGGGGACGGCTCCTACGAGCAGTACTTC. Translating gives CASRGDGSYEQYF. Based on the CDR3 plus reference TRBV2 and TRBJ2-7, the full variable domain is EPEVTQTPSHQVTQMGQEVILRCVPISNHLYFYWYRQILGQKVEFLVSFYNNEISEKSEIFDDQFSVERPDGSNFTLKIRSTKLEDSAMYFCASRGDGSYEQYFGPGTRLTVT.

The V gene is TRBV29-1, the J gene TRBJ2-1; a possible D gene is TRBD2 (5 bases). Germline CDR1 is SQVTM and CDR2 is ANQGSEA. CDR3 length: 11 amino acids. V shed 3 bases and J shed 11 bases, with 11 bases lying between them. CDR3 region: CSVDPREKQFF. CDR3 sequence (DNA): TGCAGCGTTGATCCGAGGGAGAAGCAGTTCTTC.

The rearrangement uses TRBV7-9 and TRBJ2-7, with D perhaps TRBD2 (5 bases). Trimming cost V 5 bases and J 4 bases, with 30 bases left between them. This CDR3 comprises 19 residues. Germline loops: CDR1 SEHNR, CDR2 FQNEAQ (reference sequence). CDR3 region: CASSKEASRIPGADYEQYF. CDR3 nucleotide sequence: TGTGCCAGCAGCAAGGAGGCTAGCAGGATTCCCGGCGCGGATTACGAGCAGTACTTC. The full variable domain, its missing parts supplied by reference TRBV7-9 and TRBJ2-7, is DTGVSQNPRHKITKRGQNVTFRCDPISEHNRLYWYRQTLGQGPEFLTYFQNEAQLEKSRLLSDRFSAERPKGSFSTLEIQRTEQGDSAMYLCASSKEASRIPGADYEQYFGPGTRLTVT.

The chain is built from TRBV3-1 (or the pseudogene TRBV3-2) and TRBJ2-5, with D possibly being TRBD1 or TRBD2 (6 bases each). Germline CDR1 reads LGHDT; CDR2 reads YNNKEL (reference sequence). The CDR3 loop spans 14 amino acids. Trimming took 5 bases from V and 4 from J, leaving 14 bases between them. The CDR3 bases are TGTGCCAGCAGCAACCCCGGGGGCAGAGAGACCCAGTACTTC. Amino acids: CASSNPGGRETQYF.

The chain couples TRBV5-1 to TRBJ2-1; TRBD2 is a possible D gene (7 bases). Germline V lookup: CDR1 SGHRS, CDR2 YFSETQ. Trimming pared 0 bases from V and 4 bases from J, leaving 14 bases between. CDR3 length equals 16 residues. The CDR3 loop reads CASSLGRGGPYNEQFF. CDR3 bases: TGCGCCAGCAGCTTGGGGCGCGGGGGCCCTTACAATGAGCAGTTCTTC. Variable domain in full (rest from reference TRBV5-1 and TRBJ2-1): KAGVTQTPRYLIKTRGQQVTLSCSPISGHRSVSWYQQTPGQGLQFLFEYFSETQRNKGNFPGRFSGRQFSNSRSEMNVSTLELGDSALYLCASSLGRGGPYNEQFFGPGTRLTVL.

The chain has TRBV5-4 and TRBJ1-3; perhaps TRBD1 as D (6 bases). CDR1 and CDR2 from the germline V gene are SGHNT and YYREEE (reference sequence). Trimming removed 9 bases from V and 0 bases from J, with 16 bases in between. The length of the CDR3 is 15 residues. CDR3 bases: TGTGCCACCTCCCCCGGGGGCCGCTCTGGAAACACCATATATTTT. It specifies CATSPGGRSGNTIYF.

Only one count was recorded for this clone. V is TRBV4-1 and J is TRBJ1-2; TRBD1 matches at 8 bases. Germline lookup yields CDR1 MGHRA and CDR2 YSYEKL. The CDR3 is 15 residues long. Trimming cost V 0 bases and J 4 bases; bases outside gene matches: 4. The CDR3 DNA is TGCGCCAGCAGCCAAGATCCAGGGGGCCTCTATGGCTACACCTTC. It is translated as CASSQDPGGLYGYTF.

V usage is TRBV7-3 and J usage is TRBJ1-1; TRBD1 agrees at 9 bases. Per germline, CDR1 SGHTA and CDR2 FQGTGA. This CDR3 has 18 residues. After removal of 1 base from V and 2 bases from J, the junction contained 11 bases not matched to a gene. In nucleotides, the CDR3 is TGTGCCAGCAGCTTAAAACCAGGACAGGGGTGGTTAAACACTGAAGCTTTCTTT. It translates to CASSLKPGQGWLNTEAFF.

The V and J genes are TRBV4-2 and TRBJ2-7, with D possibly TRBD2 on 5 matching bases. The V end was cut by 0 bases, the J end by 11 bases, with 14 bases between. Germline CDR1 is LGHNA and CDR2 is YNFKEQ. The CDR3 is 13 residues long. The CDR3 is CASSQDGGGPEYF. The CDR3, as DNA: TGTGCCAGCAGCCAAGATGGAGGCGGTCCAGAGTACTTC.

The genes are TRBV27 and TRBJ1-4; D is uncertain. V lost 2 bases to trimming and J lost 10 bases, with 11 bases between them. Germline loops: CDR1 MNHEY, CDR2 SMNVEV (reference sequence). The CDR3 is 13 amino acids. CDR3 nucleotides: TGTGCCAGCAGTTTACTGACTCTTCGAAAACTGTTTTTT. Its translation: CASSLLTLRKLFF.

CDR3 DNA: TGTGCCAGCAGTGAACCCGGGGCCCCGGACACTGAAGCTTTCTTT. Its translation: CASSEPGAPDTEAFF. This chain joins TRBV6-1 and TRBJ1-1; tentative D call: TRBD1 (5 bases). In germline, CDR1 is MNHNS, CDR2 SASEGT. Trimming pared 2 bases from V and 3 bases from J, leaving 13 bases between. The CDR3 totals 15 residues.